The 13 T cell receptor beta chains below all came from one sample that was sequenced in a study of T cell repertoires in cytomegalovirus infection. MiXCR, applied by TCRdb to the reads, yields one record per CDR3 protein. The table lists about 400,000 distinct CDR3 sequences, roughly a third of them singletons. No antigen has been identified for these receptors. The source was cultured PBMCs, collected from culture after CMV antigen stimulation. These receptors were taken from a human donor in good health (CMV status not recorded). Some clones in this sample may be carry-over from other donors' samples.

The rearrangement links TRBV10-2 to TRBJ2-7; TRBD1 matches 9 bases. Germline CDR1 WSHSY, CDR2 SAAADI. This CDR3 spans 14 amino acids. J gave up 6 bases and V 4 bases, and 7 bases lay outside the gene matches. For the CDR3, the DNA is TGCGCCAGCAGTGCTACCGGGACAGGGAGCGAGCAGTACTTC. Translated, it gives CASSATGTGSEQYF.

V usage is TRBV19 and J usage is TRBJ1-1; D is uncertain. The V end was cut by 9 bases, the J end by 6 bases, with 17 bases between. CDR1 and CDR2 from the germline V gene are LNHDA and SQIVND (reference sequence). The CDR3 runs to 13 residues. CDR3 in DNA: TGTGCCAGCCCCCCCAGGTCCGGGGCTGAAGCTTTCTTT. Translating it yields CASPPRSGAEAFF.

This CDR3 reads CASSLGTDARYEQYF. The CDR3 coding sequence is TGCGCCAGCAGCTTAGGGACAGATGCTCGATACGAGCAGTACTTC. This rearrangement joins TRBV5-1 to TRBJ2-7, with 7 positions matching TRBD1. Germline lookup yields CDR1 SGHRS and CDR2 YFSETQ. With 2 bases clipped from V and 4 bases from J, the junction kept 9 bases outside the gene matches. The CDR3 length is 15 residues.

DNA of the CDR3: TGTGCCAGCAGTTACCAGGGGGAGCAGTACGTC. Encoded protein: CASSYQGEQYV. The V gene is TRBV6-6, the J gene TRBJ2-7; the D gene is possibly TRBD1 (6 bases). The CDR3 has 11 residues. V was cut by 2 bases and J by 7 bases, with 6 bases left in between. CDR1 is MNHNY and CDR2 is SVGAGI in the germline V gene (reference sequence).

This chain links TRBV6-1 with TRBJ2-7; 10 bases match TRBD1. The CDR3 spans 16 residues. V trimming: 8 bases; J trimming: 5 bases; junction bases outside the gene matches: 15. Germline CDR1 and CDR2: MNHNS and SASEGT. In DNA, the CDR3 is TGTGCCAGCCTCCCGCTCGGGACAGGGGCTTCTCACGAGCAGTACTTC. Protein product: CASLPLGTGASHEQYF.

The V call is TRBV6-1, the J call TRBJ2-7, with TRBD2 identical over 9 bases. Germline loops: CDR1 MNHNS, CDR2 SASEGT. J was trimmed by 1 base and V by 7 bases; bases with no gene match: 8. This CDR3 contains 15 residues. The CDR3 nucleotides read TGTGCCAGCACCACGGGGCTAGCGGGATCCTACGAGCAGTACGTC. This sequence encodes CASTTGLAGSYEQYV.

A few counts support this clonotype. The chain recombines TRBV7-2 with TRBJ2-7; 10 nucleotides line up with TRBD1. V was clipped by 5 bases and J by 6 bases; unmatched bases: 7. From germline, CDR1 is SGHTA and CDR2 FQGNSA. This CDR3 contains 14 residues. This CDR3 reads CASSLGQGPSEQYF. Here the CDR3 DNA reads TGTGCCAGCAGCCTGGGACAGGGGCCCTCCGAGCAGTACTTC.

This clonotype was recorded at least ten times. The CDR3 loop is CASSSADRGGESGANVLTF. Here the CDR3 DNA reads TGTGCCAGCAGCTCCGCGGACAGGGGCGGAGAGTCTGGGGCCAACGTCCTGACTTTC. V is TRBV7-9 and J is TRBJ2-6; TRBD1 agrees at 9 bases. Germline CDR1 reads SEHNR; CDR2 reads FQNEAQ (reference sequence). J lost 1 base, V lost 4 bases, and 11 bases had no gene match. This CDR3 has 19 residues.

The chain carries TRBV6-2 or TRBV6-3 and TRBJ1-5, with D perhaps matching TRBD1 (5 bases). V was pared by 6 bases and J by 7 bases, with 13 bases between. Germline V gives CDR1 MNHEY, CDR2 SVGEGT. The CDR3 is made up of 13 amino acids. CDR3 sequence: CASRPDSGQPQHF. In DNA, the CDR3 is TGTGCCAGCAGGCCCGACAGCGGGCAGCCCCAGCATTTT.

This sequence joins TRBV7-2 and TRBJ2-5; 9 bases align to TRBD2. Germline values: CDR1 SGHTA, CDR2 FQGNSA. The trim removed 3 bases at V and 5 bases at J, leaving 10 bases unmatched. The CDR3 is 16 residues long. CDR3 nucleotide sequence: TGTGCCAGCAGCTTTCTAGCGGGGTTCGGACGGGAGACCCAGTACTTC. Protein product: CASSFLAGFGRETQYF.

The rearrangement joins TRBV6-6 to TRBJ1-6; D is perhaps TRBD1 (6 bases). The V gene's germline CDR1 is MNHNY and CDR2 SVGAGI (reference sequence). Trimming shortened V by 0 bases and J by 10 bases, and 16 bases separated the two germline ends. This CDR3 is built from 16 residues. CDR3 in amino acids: CASSYSITGKGSPLHF. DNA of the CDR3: TGTGCCAGCAGTTACTCGATAACAGGGAAAGGATCACCCCTCCACTTT.

CDR3 sequence: CASSPQVGWGTEAFF. The CDR3 DNA reads as TGTGCCAGCAGCCCCCAAGTAGGGTGGGGTACTGAAGCTTTCTTT. The chain joins TRBV7-2 to TRBJ1-1; D remains unclear. Germline CDR1 reads SGHTA; CDR2 reads FQGNSA. The length of the CDR3 is 15 residues. V was cut by 5 bases and J by 5 bases, with 18 bases left in between.

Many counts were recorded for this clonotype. The CDR3 DNA is TGTGCCGGGCGACGGAGCGGATCACCCACAGATACGCAGTATTTT. Translating it yields CAGRRSGSPTDTQYF. The gene calls are TRBV7-8 and TRBJ2-3, with TRBD2 as a possible D gene (5 bases). Trimming shortened V by 11 bases and J by 2 bases, and 20 bases separated the two germline ends. The CDR3 runs to 15 residues. CDR1 is SGHVS and CDR2 is FQNEAQ in the germline V gene.